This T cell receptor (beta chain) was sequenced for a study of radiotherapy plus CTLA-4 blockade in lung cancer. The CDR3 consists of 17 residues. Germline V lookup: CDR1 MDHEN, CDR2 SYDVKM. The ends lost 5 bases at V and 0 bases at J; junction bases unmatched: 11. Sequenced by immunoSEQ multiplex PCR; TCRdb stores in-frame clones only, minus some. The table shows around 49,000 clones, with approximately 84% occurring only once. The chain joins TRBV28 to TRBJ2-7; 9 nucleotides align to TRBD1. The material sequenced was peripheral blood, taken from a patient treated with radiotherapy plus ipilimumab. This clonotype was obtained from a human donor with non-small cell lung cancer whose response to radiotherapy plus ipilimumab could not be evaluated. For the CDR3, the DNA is TGTGCCAGCAGTCAGCATGCCGGGACAGGGAGCTCCTACGAGCAGTACTTC. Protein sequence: CASSQHAGTGSSYEQYF.